This entry lists 8 T cell receptor beta chains sequenced from one sample in a study of tumor-infiltrating lymphocytes in primary liver carcinoma. From around 520 ng of total RNA, TCR beta-specific cDNA was reverse-transcribed using a constant-region primer. Each TCR beta library was derived from three nested multiplex PCR rounds that employed slightly modified ARM-PCR. The first two PCR rounds, roughly 10 cycles each, used TRBV1-TRBV30 forward primers and a C-beta reverse primer. TCRdb ran MiXCR on the multiplex PCR reads and lists one entry per CDR3 protein. The sample has tens of thousands of distinct CDR3 sequences, around 79% seen once; the top ten hold around 30%. Taking about 20-31 mg of unsorted bulk tissue, the authors co-extracted RNA and DNA. What was sequenced was liver tumor tissue from sampling region 3. Subset given: tumor region T3, left-lateral pole. These receptors all stem from a man aged 40-55 years with primary liver carcinoma and hepatitis B virus infection.

With regard to this clonotype: This CDR3 is missing its conserved last phenylalanine or tryptophan, likely due to a read error. J is TRBJ2-7 and V is TRBV11-2; possible D gene TRBD2, 5 bases. Germline CDR1 SGHAT, CDR2 FQNNGV. CDR3 length equals 14 residues. The CDR3 sequence: CASSLTDTDYDQYL. For the CDR3, the DNA is TGTGCCAGCAGCTTAACTGACACTGACTACGATCAGTACCTC.

This clonotype has a count of ten or more. This chain connects TRBV20-1 to TRBJ2-7, with 11 nucleotides matching TRBD1. The CDR3 consists of 15 residues. The V segment lost 5 bases and the J segment 6 bases; nucleotides outside the gene matches: 12. From germline, CDR1 is DFQATT and CDR2 SNEGSKA (reference sequence). The CDR3 nucleotides are TGCAGTGCTGCGCTCGGGACAGGGGGGGTAGGCGAGCAGTACTTC. Its translation is CSAALGTGGVGEQYF.

This clonotype showed up many times. The genes are TRBV5-1 and TRBJ2-7, with 14 bases aligning to TRBD2. Trimming removed 0 bases from V and 10 bases from J; junction bases left unmatched: 3. In germline, CDR1 is SGHRS, CDR2 YFSETQ. The CDR3 loop spans 14 amino acids. CDR3: CASSLGLAGGDQYF. CDR3 bases: TGCGCCAGCAGCTTGGGACTAGCGGGAGGGGACCAGTACTTC.

Points on this clonotype: Germline is not matched at one junction end, which may reflect a read error. The chain employs TRBV6-6 and TRBJ1-2; D is perhaps TRBD1 (5 bases). The CDR3 has 14 residues. CDR1 is MNHNY, CDR2 SVGAGI, per germline (reference sequence). The CDR3 DNA reads as TGTGCCAGCTGTTACGGAGGGGTCGGCGATGGCTACATCTTC. This translates into CASCYGGVGDGYIF.

In this sample, this clonotype turned up many times. This may be a read error: a much more frequent sequence differs by one nucleotide. The CDR3 carries no conserved terminal phenylalanine or tryptophan, so it likely arises from a read error. This chain joins TRBV7-8 and TRBJ1-2; 11 nucleotides line up with TRBD1. This CDR3 region has 14 residues. Germline values: CDR1 SGHVS, CDR2 FQNEAQ. V lost 5 bases, J lost 7 bases, and 6 bases stayed unmatched. CDR3 in amino acids: CASSPRTGGGGYTS. As DNA, the CDR3 is TGTGCCAGCAGCCCCCGGACAGGGGGCGGTGGCTACACCTCC.

The chain combines TRBV6-1 with TRBJ1-5; a weak D match, TRBD2 (5 bases). The J call may be in error: the DNA end matches TRBJ2-3 better. This CDR3 has 13 residues. From germline, CDR1 is MNHNS and CDR2 SASEGT. CDR3 residues: CASSRWGDQPQYF. The CDR3 nucleotides are TGTGCCAGCAGCAGGTGGGGAGATCAGCCCCAGTATTTT.

As to this clonotype: At one of its ends the junction is not consistent with the germline gene, which may arise from a read error. The chain carries TRBV7-7 and TRBJ2-3; D is possibly TRBD2 (6 bases). The CDR3 consists of 13 residues. Germline loops: CDR1 SSHAT, CDR2 FNYEAQ (reference sequence). The CDR3 region is CASSLAEADTQYF. The CDR3 DNA reads as TGTGCTAGCAGCTTAGCGGAAGCAGATACGCAGTATTTT.

Regarding this clonotype: This CDR3 fails to terminate in the conserved phenylalanine or tryptophan, so it likely reflects a read error. The V and J genes are TRBV11-2 and TRBJ2-1; 8 nucleotides match TRBD2. Germline CDR1 and CDR2: SGHAT and FQNNGV. J lost 9 bases, V lost 9 bases, and 19 bases had no gene match. The length of the CDR3 is 16 residues. This chain's CDR3 is CASCLDIGLAMGEQFI. DNA for the CDR3: TGTGCCAGTTGCTTGGATATCGGACTAGCCATGGGTGAGCAGTTCATC.